The 20 T cell receptor beta chains below come from one sample, sequenced in a study of CD8+ T cells in alopecia areata. In each case, RNA was isolated and then reverse transcribed into cDNA as the sequencing template. Sequencing was performed with immunoSEQ multiplex PCR; in TCRdb, only in-frame clones are kept and a portion is missing. The sample lists around 120,000 clones, about two fifths occurring once. The sample was CD4+ T cells sorted from blood. These receptors all stem from a human donor with alopecia areata.

This chain links TRBV7-9 with TRBJ2-7; perhaps TRBD1 as D (5 bases). CDR1 is SEHNR, CDR2 FQNEAQ, per germline (reference sequence). Trimming shortened V by 5 bases and J by 4 bases, and 18 bases separated the two germline ends. The CDR3 is 15 residues long. CDR3 loop: CASSPGKGRVYEQYF. CDR3 sequence (DNA): TGTGCCAGCAGCCCAGGCAAGGGCAGGGTTTACGAGCAGTACTTC. The full variable domain, completed using reference TRBV7-9 and TRBJ2-7, is DTGVSQNPRHKITKRGQNVTFRCDPISEHNRLYWYRQTLGQGPEFLTYFQNEAQLEKSRLLSDRFSAERPKGSFSTLEIQRTEQGDSAMYLCASSPGKGRVYEQYFGPGTRLTVT.

This clone has a handful of counts. This sequence joins TRBV29-1 and TRBJ1-3; 8 bases map to TRBD1. Germline CDR1 and CDR2: SQVTM and ANQGSEA. This CDR3 contains 12 residues. With 4 bases clipped from V and 4 bases from J, the junction kept 0 bases outside the gene matches. The CDR3 nucleotides read TGCAGCGTTGGACAGGGGGGAAACACCATATATTTT. It codes for CSVGQGGNTIYF.

The chain is built from TRBV10-3 and TRBJ2-5; TRBD1 matches 7 bases. J was trimmed by 9 bases and V by 3 bases; bases with no gene match: 10. Germline V gives CDR1 ENHRY, CDR2 SYGVKD. The CDR3 contains 14 residues. CDR3 protein: CAISEPQGRAAQYF. The CDR3 nucleotides are TGTGCCATCAGTGAACCACAGGGGCGGGCGGCCCAGTACTTC.

This clone appeared a few times. This chain joins TRBV29-1 and TRBJ1-1; 7 bases fit TRBD1. In germline, CDR1 is SQVTM, CDR2 ANQGSEA. After removal of 4 bases from V and 0 bases from J, the junction contained 14 bases not matched to a gene. This CDR3 has 17 amino acids. The CDR3 sequence: CSVVRRQGVIMNTEAFF. CDR3 DNA: TGCAGCGTTGTGAGGCGGCAGGGGGTTATCATGAACACTGAAGCTTTCTTT.

The chain has TRBV7-9 and TRBJ2-5; 10 bases agree with TRBD2. Germline V gene lookup returns CDR1 SEHNR and CDR2 FQNEAQ (reference sequence). J was trimmed by 4 bases and V by 1 base; bases with no gene match: 3. The length of the CDR3 is 15 residues. The CDR3, as DNA: TGTGCCAGCAGCTTAGGAGCGGGAGGGGTAGAGACCCAGTACTTC. Amino acid sequence: CASSLGAGGVETQYF. The full variable domain, its missing parts supplied by reference TRBV7-9 and TRBJ2-5, is DTGVSQNPRHKITKRGQNVTFRCDPISEHNRLYWYRQTLGQGPEFLTYFQNEAQLEKSRLLSDRFSAERPKGSFSTLEIQRTEQGDSAMYLCASSLGAGGVETQYFGPGTRLLVL.

The rearrangement joins TRBV20-1 to TRBJ2-1; D unclear. Germline-derived CDR1 and CDR2 are DFQATT and SNEGSKA (reference sequence). The CDR3 is 10 amino acids. V lost 6 bases and J 10 bases, leaving 10 bases between the germline ends. The CDR3 DNA reads as TGCAGTGCCAGCAAGCCAGAGCAGTTCTTC. The encoded protein is CSASKPEQFF.

This clone has more than one count but fewer than ten. The rearrangement links TRBV5-1 to TRBJ1-2; 9 nucleotides align to TRBD1. Germline trimming cut 4 bases from V and 5 bases from J; bases unmatched to any gene: 6. CDR1 is SGHRS and CDR2 is YFSETQ in the germline V gene. This CDR3 has 14 residues. The CDR3 sequence: CASSRADRGYGYTF. The CDR3 DNA follows: TGCGCCAGCAGCCGCGCGGACAGGGGATATGGCTACACCTTC.

J is TRBJ1-1 and V is TRBV30, with D tentatively TRBD1 (6 bases). From germline, CDR1 is GTSNPN and CDR2 SVGIG (reference sequence). Trimming removed 7 bases from V and 5 bases from J, with 20 bases in between. The CDR3 totals 14 residues. CDR3 region: CAFEGGGIRTEAFF. Written as DNA, the CDR3 is TGTGCCTTCGAAGGAGGGGGAATTCGGACTGAAGCTTTCTTT.

The CDR3 DNA reads as TGTGCCAGCAGTGATTCTACCGGGACTAGCGCTCTAAGGCGGTACTTC. As protein: CASSDSTGTSALRRYF. V and J are TRBV2 and TRBJ2-7; 10 bases agree with TRBD2. CDR1 is SNHLY and CDR2 is FYNNEI in the germline V gene. Trimming cost V 3 bases and J 12 bases; bases outside gene matches: 17. The CDR3 has 16 residues.

This clone has just one count. The genes are TRBV5-6 and TRBJ2-7; a weak D match, TRBD1 (5 bases). Germline assignment: CDR1 SGHDT and CDR2 YYEEEE. The ends were cut back, 0 bases at V and 1 base at J, with 11 bases in the middle. The CDR3 covers 15 residues. The CDR3: CASSLVDRSSYEQYF. DNA of the CDR3: TGTGCCAGCAGCTTGGTCGACAGATCGTCCTACGAGCAGTACTTC.

The rearrangement joins TRBV5-6 to TRBJ2-6; no clear D gene. Per the germline V gene, CDR1 is SGHDT and CDR2 is YYEEEE. This CDR3 is 13 amino acids long. The ends were cut back, 5 bases at V and 4 bases at J, with 7 bases in the middle. The CDR3 here is CASRLRGANVLTF. The CDR3 DNA reads as TGTGCCAGCAGGCTAAGAGGGGCCAACGTCCTGACTTTC.

This clone has only a few counts. A read error may produce the germline difference seen at one junction end. This sequence joins TRBV7-9 and TRBJ2-1, with TRBD2 identical over 9 bases. The length of the CDR3 is 15 residues. Germline lookup yields CDR1 SEHNR and CDR2 FQNEAQ (reference sequence). The CDR3 protein is CASSPFAGKREDLVF. CDR3 DNA sequence: TGTGCCAGCAGCCCCTTCGCGGGGAAGCGGGAGGATCTGGTCTTC.

This clone has only a few counts. The chain's CDR3 is CSVKGLNVGEQYF. CDR3 bases: TGCAGCGTTAAGGGGTTAAACGTAGGCGAGCAGTACTTC. The J gene is TRBJ2-7, the V gene TRBV29-1, with D perhaps TRBD1 (5 bases). Trimming took 5 bases from V and 6 from J, leaving 17 bases between them. The CDR3 sequence is 13 residues long. Germline CDR1 reads SQVTM; CDR2 reads ANQGSEA.

The chain is built from TRBV7-2 and TRBJ2-2; perhaps TRBD2 as D (5 bases). CDR3 length: 15 residues. Germline lookup yields CDR1 SGHTA and CDR2 FQGNSA. Trimming took 3 bases from V and 7 from J, leaving 15 bases between them. The CDR3 region has the DNA TGTGCCAGCAGCTTTCGTCTAGCCGGTGTCGGGGAGCTGTTTTTT. It codes for CASSFRLAGVGELFF.

This clone was seen a few times. This rearrangement joins TRBV5-1 to TRBJ2-7; perhaps TRBD2 as D (5 bases). Germline V lookup: CDR1 SGHRS, CDR2 YFSETQ. This CDR3 contains 15 residues. V lost 0 bases and J 0 bases, leaving 10 bases between the germline ends. The CDR3 nucleotides read TGCGCCAGCAGCTTGGACAGCGGATTCTCCTACGAGCAGTACTTC. It encodes CASSLDSGFSYEQYF.

Only a few counts were recorded for this clone. The gene calls are TRBV28 and TRBJ1-3; D not certain. This CDR3 has 12 residues. Trimming removed 2 bases from V and 4 bases from J, with 3 bases in between. The germline V gene encodes CDR1 MDHEN and CDR2 SYDVKM. The CDR3 region has the DNA TGTGCCAGCAGTTTAGCAGGAAACACCATATATTTT. This sequence encodes CASSLAGNTIYF.

With respect to this clone: The sample contains more than one DNA sequence encoding this CDR3. This chain links TRBV30 with TRBJ1-5; no firm D call. The CDR3 contains 13 residues. Germline assignment: CDR1 GTSNPN and CDR2 SVGIG (reference sequence). The V end lost 1 base, the J end lost 3 bases, and 7 bases lay between the germline ends. The CDR3 is CAWSAGPNQPQHF. Written as DNA, the CDR3 is TGTGCCTGGAGTGCTGGTCCCAATCAGCCCCAGCATTTT.

The V call is TRBV5-1, the J call TRBJ2-7; perhaps TRBD1 as D (6 bases). The CDR3 contains 12 residues. V shed 10 bases and J shed 5 bases, with 16 bases lying between them. CDR1 and CDR2 (germline): SGHRS, YFSETQ. The CDR3 region is CAAASGANEQYF. CDR3 DNA sequence: TGCGCCGCAGCATCAGGGGCCAACGAGCAGTACTTC.

The V and J genes are TRBV29-1 and TRBJ2-7, with a weak D call TRBD1 (6 bases). This CDR3 is built from 12 residues. With 6 bases removed from V and 2 bases from J, the gap between germline ends came to 11 bases. CDR1 and CDR2 from the germline V gene are SQVTM and ANQGSEA. CDR3 sequence reads: CSVRDTAYEQYF. In DNA, the CDR3 is TGCAGCGTCCGGGACACCGCCTACGAGCAGTACTTC.

This clone was seen a few times. Other nucleotide sequences from this sample produce the same CDR3. V usage is TRBV7-9 and J usage is TRBJ2-1; D unresolved. Germline assignment: CDR1 SEHNR and CDR2 FQNEAQ (reference sequence). The CDR3 contains 11 residues. Trimming took 5 bases from V and 4 from J, leaving 3 bases between them. CDR3 coding DNA: TGTGCCAGCAGCCCATACAATGAGCAGTTCTTC. Amino acid sequence: CASSPYNEQFF.